This is a list of T cell receptor beta chains from one sample in a study of cytomegalovirus exposure and HLA in healthy donors. Sequencing was performed with immunoSEQ multiplex PCR; in TCRdb, only in-frame clones are kept and a portion is missing. The table includes approximately 200,000 clones, about four fifths detected once. Sequencing was performed on PBMCs. These TCRs come from a woman aged 25 to 39 in good health and CMV-seropositive. Both conserved end residues are part of each CDR3. D genes are given only for firm matches.

V | D | CDR3
TRBV29-1 | TRBD2 | CSVDRGGETQYF
TRBV6-1 | - | CASSEVTIHPLHF
TRBV19 | - | CASSSASWVNEQFF
TRBV2 | TRBD1 | CASSGQGTNEKLFF
TRBV18 | TRBD1 | CASSRDRGSEQYF
TRBV19 | - | CASKKDGGFYEQYF
TRBV5-6 | TRBD1 | CASSLADRYEQYF
TRBV9 | TRBD1 | CASSRQGSDYGYTF
TRBV9 | - | CASSVAAGASYNSPLHF
TRBV5-1 | - | CASSLEGGRYEQYF
TRBV2 | - | CASSELQGFLPGYEQYF
TRBV5-1 | - | CASSPYVGQNYNEQFF
TRBV29-1 | - | CSVVPRTLNTEAFF
TRBV6-6 | - | CASSYRGGDEKLFF
TRBV4-1 | TRBD2 | CASSQGTSGGEPSTDTQYF
TRBV10-3 | TRBD2 | CAISRDRGTSGYNEQFF
TRBV5-1 | TRBD1 | CASRPGQGACEQYF
TRBV7-8 | - | CASSISSYEQYF
TRBV4-2 | - | CASSQGARTEAFF
TRBV28 | - | CASRGAGVQETQYF
TRBV28 | TRBD1 | CASSAGTGPFGTQYF
TRBV7-9 | TRBD2 | CASSPTGLAVKETQYF
TRBV5-4 | TRBD2 | CASSLGTSGGPLSYEQYF
TRBV20-1 | - | CQESYGYTF
TRBV5-5 | TRBD1 | CASSPLQGHTEAFF
TRBV9 | - | CASSVRAGFYNEQFF
TRBV2 | - | CASINGAGATGNTIYF
TRBV10-3 | - | CAISETQGTQETQYF
TRBV29-1 | TRBD1 | CSGRQGAINEQFF
TRBV5-6 | TRBD2 | CASSWLAGEMKYF
TRBV4-3 | TRBD1 | CASSQGDRVNTEAFF
TRBV4-3 | TRBD1 | CASSQAPTGGRNTIYF
TRBV11-2 | - | CASSLVGINEQFF
TRBV5-5 | - | CASSLPFGNEKLFF
TRBV2 | TRBD2 | CASSENAGGQSTQYF